This T cell receptor (beta chain) was sequenced in a study of CD8+CD57+ T cells in acquired aplastic anemia. General study results and limits: Patients had twenty-nine CD8+ CDR3 sequences in common with controls (the shared set).

The CDR3 totals 12 residues. Germline values: CDR1 SQVTM, CDR2 ANQGSEA. J lost 4 bases, V lost 6 bases, and 4 bases had no gene match. Both TCR beta VDJ combination and CDR3 sequence profiling were carried out. Genomic DNA was the template for this profiling. Each CDR3 protein gets one entry after TCRdb re-called the reads with MiXCR. The sample has 35,000 to 50,000 distinct CDR3 sequences; about two thirds are singletons. This clonotype came up a few times. Antigen specificity is unknown. The specimen was sorted CD4+, CD8+, or CD8+CD57+ T cells (not recorded which) from PBMCs. The clonotype comes from a human donor in good health, serving as a control. The chain employs TRBV29-1 and TRBJ2-5, with TRBD1 identical over 8 bases. The CDR3 loop reads CSVSGGGETQYF. The DNA of the CDR3 is TGCAGCGTCTCAGGGGGCGGAGAGACCCAGTACTTC.